The clone carrying this T cell receptor (beta chain) occurred once. What it binds is unknown. Alongside a J-beta primer mix, a sample-barcoded 5' primer served in a second PCR lasting roughly 6 to 12 cycles. Each TCR beta cDNA got a 12-nucleotide random molecular identifier. Via MiXCR, TCRdb re-called the 5' RACE reads, giving one row per CDR3 protein. The sample records around 800,000 distinct CDR3 sequences, around 68% being singletons. The data belong to a study of blood T cells in healthy people across ages. Study-wide results and limits: Donors of long life had a larger count of naive CD4+ cells and greater diversity than aged donors. The diversity estimates, figures obtained from one million T cells, were considered underestimates.

The CDR3 sequence is 13 residues long. Germline V lookup: CDR1 MDHEN, CDR2 SYDVKM. This chain connects TRBV28 to TRBJ2-4; TRBD2 matches at 9 bases. The last part of the DNA fits TRBJ2-5 better; the J call may be wrong. Sequenced material: blood. This TCR was sampled from a man younger than 40 in good health. CDR3 in DNA: TGTGCCAGCAGCGGGACTAGCAGGCAGACCCAGTACTTC. Amino acid sequence: CASSGTSRQTQYF.